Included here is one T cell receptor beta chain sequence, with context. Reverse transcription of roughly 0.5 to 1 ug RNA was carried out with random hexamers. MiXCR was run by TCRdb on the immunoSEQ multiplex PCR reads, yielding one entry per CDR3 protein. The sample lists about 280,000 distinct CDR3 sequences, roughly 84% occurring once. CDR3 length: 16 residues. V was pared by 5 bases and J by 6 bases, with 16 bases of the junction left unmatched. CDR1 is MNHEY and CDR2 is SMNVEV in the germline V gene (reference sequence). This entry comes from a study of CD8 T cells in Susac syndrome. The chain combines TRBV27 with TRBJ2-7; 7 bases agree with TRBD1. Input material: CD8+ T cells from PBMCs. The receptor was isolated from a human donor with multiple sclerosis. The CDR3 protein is CASSPSGGVAPLEQYF. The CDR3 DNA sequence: TGTGCCAGCAGTCCCTCAGGGGGTGTGGCCCCCCTCGAGCAGTACTTC.